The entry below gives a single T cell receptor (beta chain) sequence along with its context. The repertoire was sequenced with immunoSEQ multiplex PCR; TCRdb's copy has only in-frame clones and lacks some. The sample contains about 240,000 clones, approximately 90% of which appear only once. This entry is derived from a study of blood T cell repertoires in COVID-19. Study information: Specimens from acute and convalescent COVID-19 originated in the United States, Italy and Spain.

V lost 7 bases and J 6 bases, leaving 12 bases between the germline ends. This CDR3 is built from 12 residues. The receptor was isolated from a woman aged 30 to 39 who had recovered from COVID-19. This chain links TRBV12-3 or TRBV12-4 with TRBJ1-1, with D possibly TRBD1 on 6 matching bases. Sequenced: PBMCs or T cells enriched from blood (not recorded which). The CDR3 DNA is TGTGCCAGCAACAACGGGGGGCCTGAAGCTTTCTTT. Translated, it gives CASNNGGPEAFF.